One sample yielded the 14 T cell receptor beta chains listed below, sequenced in a study of graft-versus-host responses after intestinal transplantation. Their recognized antigens are unknown. Here immunoSEQ multiplex PCR was the method, and the copy in TCRdb shows in-frame clones only, minus some. This sample carries about 110,000 clones, about 92% of them seen once, and the ten largest clones take under 1.5%. The sequenced sample was unstimulated CD8+ T cells sorted from spleen or lymph node cells, obtained before transplant. These receptors all come from a human donor who was the organ donor for an intestinal transplant.

The V call is TRBV7-9, the J call TRBJ2-7; D is unclear. Germline V gene data show CDR1 as SEHNR and CDR2 as FQNEAQ (reference sequence). V was shortened by 6 bases and J by 3 bases, with 12 bases between the two germline ends. This CDR3 contains 13 residues. The CDR3 loop reads CASSQTLYYEQYF. The CDR3 DNA reads as TGTGCCAGCAGTCAGACTCTGTACTACGAGCAGTACTTC.

The chain joins TRBV7-9 to TRBJ2-7; D is uncertain. CDR3 length equals 13 residues. Per germline, CDR1 SEHNR and CDR2 FQNEAQ (reference sequence). Trimming left V 4 bases short and J 3 bases short, with 10 bases between. CDR3 in amino acids: CASSSAAIYEQYF. DNA for the CDR3: TGTGCCAGCAGCTCCGCGGCGATCTACGAGCAGTACTTC.

This chain joins TRBV6-1 and TRBJ2-3; unclear D gene. This CDR3 is built from 15 residues. Germline lookup yields CDR1 MNHNS and CDR2 SASEGT. The germline V and J ends were trimmed by 8 bases and 4 bases, with 19 bases remaining between them. CDR3 sequence (DNA): TGTGCCAGCCTCTTTCCGCTAGAGGTTCCAGATACGCAGTATTTT. This gives the protein CASLFPLEVPDTQYF.

The V and J genes are TRBV7-9 and TRBJ2-7; TRBD2 aligns across 8 bases. V was pared by 4 bases and J by 1 base, with 9 bases of the junction left unmatched. The CDR3 sequence is 16 residues long. Germline CDR1 and CDR2: SEHNR and FQNEAQ (reference sequence). For the CDR3, the DNA is TGTGCCAGCAGCTCCGAGGCCGGGAGGGTGTCCTACGAGCAGTACTTC. Translation: CASSSEAGRVSYEQYF. Complete variable domain (other parts from reference TRBV7-9 and TRBJ2-7): DTGVSQNPRHKITKRGQNVTFRCDPISEHNRLYWYRQTLGQGPEFLTYFQNEAQLEKSRLLSDRFSAERPKGSFSTLEIQRTEQGDSAMYLCASSSEAGRVSYEQYFGPGTRLTVT.

The chain has TRBV27 and TRBJ2-2, with TRBD1 matching 8 bases. The CDR3 extends over 14 amino acids. Germline values: CDR1 MNHEY, CDR2 SMNVEV (reference sequence). V was pared by 7 bases and J by 6 bases, with 7 bases of the junction left unmatched. This CDR3 is CASTGTGISGELFF. The CDR3 DNA sequence: TGTGCCAGCACCGGGACAGGCATCTCCGGGGAGCTGTTTTTT.

The DNA of the CDR3 is TGTGCCAGCAGTTTCGGCCAGGGACTATCCTACGAGCAGTACTTC. It yields the protein CASSFGQGLSYEQYF. The rearrangement joins TRBV27 to TRBJ2-7, with TRBD2 matching over 7 bases. Germline CDR1 is MNHEY and CDR2 is SMNVEV (reference sequence). Trimming removed 3 bases from V and 1 base from J; junction bases left unmatched: 6. The CDR3 is 15 amino acids.

This rearrangement joins TRBV27 to TRBJ2-7; D remains unclear. This CDR3 spans 12 amino acids. V dropped 4 bases and J dropped 0 bases, with 4 bases sitting between them. Germline CDR1 MNHEY, CDR2 SMNVEV (reference sequence). The CDR3 DNA follows: TGTGCCAGCAGTTCTAGCTCCTACGAGCAGTACTTC. Protein product: CASSSSSYEQYF.

V is TRBV7-2 and J is TRBJ2-3; 12 bases align to TRBD2. The CDR3 is 18 amino acids. With 7 bases clipped from V and 4 bases from J, the junction kept 15 bases outside the gene matches. The germline V gene has CDR1 SGHTA and CDR2 FQGNSA. In DNA form, the CDR3 reads TGTGCCAGCACCTATTTAGGGCTAGCGGGAGGGCCCCCAGATACGCAGTATTTT. Translated, it gives CASTYLGLAGGPPDTQYF.

The chain combines TRBV11-2 with TRBJ2-5; D call uncertain. Trimming pared 0 bases from V and 7 bases from J, leaving 15 bases between. Germline-derived CDR1 and CDR2 are SGHAT and FQNNGV. The CDR3 loop spans 15 amino acids. CDR3 sequence: CASSLDRIRGRTQYF. The CDR3 DNA sequence: TGTGCCAGCAGCTTAGATCGTATTAGAGGTAGGACCCAGTACTTC.

The rearrangement joins TRBV7-8 to TRBJ1-2, with D unclear. The ends were cut back, 1 base at V and 0 bases at J, with 12 bases in the middle. Per the germline V gene, CDR1 is SGHVS and CDR2 is FQNEAQ. CDR3 size: 16 residues. CDR3 sequence reads: CASSLVSRRTNYGYTF. The CDR3, as DNA: TGTGCCAGCAGCTTAGTGTCTCGCAGAACTAACTATGGCTACACCTTC.

V usage is TRBV9 and J usage is TRBJ2-1; no clear D gene. With 5 bases removed from V and 1 base from J, the gap between germline ends came to 22 bases. There are 18 residues in the CDR3. Germline loops: CDR1 SGDLS, CDR2 YYNGEE. CDR3 DNA sequence: TGTGCCAGCAGTGTTTCCAGCCTGTTCTCCATTTCCTACAATGAGCAGTTCTTC. Residues: CASSVSSLFSISYNEQFF.

DNA of the CDR3: TGTGCCATCAGCCCAGGGGAGACTAGCAGGAATGAGCAGTTCTTC. This encodes CAISPGETSRNEQFF. This chain uses TRBV10-3 with TRBJ2-1; a possible D gene is TRBD2 (7 bases). This CDR3 has 15 amino acids. CDR1 is ENHRY and CDR2 is SYGVKD in the germline V gene. Trimming removed 6 bases from V and 7 bases from J, with 19 bases in between.

The rearrangement uses TRBV29-1 and TRBJ1-1; 9 bases fit TRBD1. Germline V gene data show CDR1 as SQVTM and CDR2 as ANQGSEA. The CDR3 contains 13 residues. The junction had 10 bases not matched to a gene; V was cut back by 4 bases and J by 10 bases. CDR3 protein: CSVAHRGLNGAFF. The CDR3 bases are TGCAGCGTTGCGCACAGGGGGCTTAACGGAGCTTTCTTT.

The genes are TRBV21-1 and TRBJ1-1. TRBV21-1 is deemed a pseudogene. CDR3 length equals 17 residues. CDR3 DNA sequence: TGTGCCAGCAGGTTGTTAGTAGCTACACAATTTCGCACTGAAGCTTTCTTT. Translating it yields CASRLLVATQFRTEAFF.